This entry concerns a single TCR beta chain. Its antigen remains unidentified. Patients who underwent sequencing had shown CD8+CD57+ cell expansion by flow cytometry. V gave up 1 base and J gave up 10 bases, with 13 bases separating them. Looked up from germline, CDR1 is SQVTM and CDR2 is ANQGSEA. CDR3 length: 13 amino acids. Investigators profiled TCR beta VDJ and CDR3 from genomic DNA template. Using its own MiXCR run on the reads, TCRdb lists one record per CDR3 protein. The sample yields over 150,000 distinct CDR3 sequences, 71% seen once. These data originate in a study of CD8+CD57+ T cells in acquired aplastic anemia. Across the study: An average of around 3.5 ug of DNA was obtained from sorted CD4+ and CD8+ cells.

Whole-study findings and limits: Patients and controls shared 25 to 35 CD8+ CDR3 sequences, highly expressed in patients.

Sequencing used sorted CD4+, CD8+, or CD8+CD57+ T cells (not recorded which) from PBMCs. The TCR was taken from a human donor with aplastic anemia. The rearrangement joins TRBV29-1 to TRBJ1-4, with TRBD1 as a possible D gene (5 bases). CDR3 in amino acids: CSVEAGERGKLFF. CDR3 sequence (DNA): TGCAGCGTTGAAGCGGGGGAGCGAGGAAAACTGTTTTTT.